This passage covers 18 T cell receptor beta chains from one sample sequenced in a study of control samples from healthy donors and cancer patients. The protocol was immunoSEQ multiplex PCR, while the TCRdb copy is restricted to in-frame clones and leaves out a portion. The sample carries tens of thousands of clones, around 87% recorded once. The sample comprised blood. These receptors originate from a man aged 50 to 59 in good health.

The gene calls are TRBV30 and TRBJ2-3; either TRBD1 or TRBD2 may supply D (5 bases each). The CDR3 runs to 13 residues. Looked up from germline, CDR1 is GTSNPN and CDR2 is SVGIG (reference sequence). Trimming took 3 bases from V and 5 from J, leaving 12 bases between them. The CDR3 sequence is CAWSYSGGDTQYF. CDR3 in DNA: TGTGCCTGGAGCTACTCTGGGGGAGATACGCAGTATTTT.

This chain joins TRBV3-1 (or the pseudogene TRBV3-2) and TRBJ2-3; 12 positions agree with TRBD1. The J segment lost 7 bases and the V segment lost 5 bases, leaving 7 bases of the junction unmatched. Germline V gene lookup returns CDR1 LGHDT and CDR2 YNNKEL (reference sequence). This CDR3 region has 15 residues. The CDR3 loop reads CASSYGTGGGYTQYF. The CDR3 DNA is TGTGCCAGCAGCTACGGGACAGGGGGCGGGTATACGCAGTATTTT.

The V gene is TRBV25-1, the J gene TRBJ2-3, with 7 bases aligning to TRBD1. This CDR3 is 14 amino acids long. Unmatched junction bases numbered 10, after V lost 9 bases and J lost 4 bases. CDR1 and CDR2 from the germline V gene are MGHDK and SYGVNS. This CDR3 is CASRTGERADTQYF. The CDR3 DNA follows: TGTGCCAGTCGGACAGGAGAGAGGGCAGATACGCAGTATTTT.

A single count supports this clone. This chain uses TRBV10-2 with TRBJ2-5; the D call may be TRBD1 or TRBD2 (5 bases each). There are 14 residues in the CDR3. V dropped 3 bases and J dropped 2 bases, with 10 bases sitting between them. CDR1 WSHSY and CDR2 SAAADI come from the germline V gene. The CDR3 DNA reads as TGCGCCAGCAGTGATGGGACGTCTCAAGAGACCCAGTACTTC. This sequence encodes CASSDGTSQETQYF.

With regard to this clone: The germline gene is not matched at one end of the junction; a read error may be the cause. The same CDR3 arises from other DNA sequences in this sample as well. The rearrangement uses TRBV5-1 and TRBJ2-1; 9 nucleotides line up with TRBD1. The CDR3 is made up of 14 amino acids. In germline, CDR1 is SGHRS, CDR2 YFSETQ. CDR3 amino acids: CASKETGGSDEQFF. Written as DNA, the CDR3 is TGTGCCAGCAAGGAGACAGGGGGATCGGATGAGCAGTTCTTC. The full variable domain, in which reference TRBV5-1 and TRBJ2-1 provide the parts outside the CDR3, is KAGVTQTPRYLIKTRGQQVTLSCSPISGHRSVSWYQQTPGQGLQFLFEYFSETQRNKGNFPGRFSGRQFSNSRSEMNVSTLELGDSALYLCASKETGGSDEQFFGPGTRLTVL.

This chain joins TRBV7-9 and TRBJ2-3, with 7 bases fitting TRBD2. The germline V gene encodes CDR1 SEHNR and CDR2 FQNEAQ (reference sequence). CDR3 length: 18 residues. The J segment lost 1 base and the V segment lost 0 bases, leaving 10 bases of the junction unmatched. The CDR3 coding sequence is TGTGCCAGCAGCTTAGCGGGAGGGGACCACTTTCGCACAGATACGCAGTATTTT. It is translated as CASSLAGGDHFRTDTQYF.

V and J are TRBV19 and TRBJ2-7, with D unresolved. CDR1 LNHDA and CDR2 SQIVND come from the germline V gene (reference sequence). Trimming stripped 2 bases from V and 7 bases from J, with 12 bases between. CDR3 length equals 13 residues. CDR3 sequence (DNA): TGTGCCAGTAGTATATCAGGCTCTTGGGAGCAGTACTTC. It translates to CASSISGSWEQYF.

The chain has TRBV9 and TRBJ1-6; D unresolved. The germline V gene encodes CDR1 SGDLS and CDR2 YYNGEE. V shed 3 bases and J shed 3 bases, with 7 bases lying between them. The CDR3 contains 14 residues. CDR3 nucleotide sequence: TGTGCCAGCAGCGAGCCCCACTATAATTCACCCCTCCACTTT. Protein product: CASSEPHYNSPLHF. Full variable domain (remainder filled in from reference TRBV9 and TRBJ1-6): DSGVTQTPKHLITATGQRVTLRCSPRSGDLSVYWYQQSLDQGLQFLIQYYNGEERAKGNILERFSAQQFPDLHSELNLSSLELGDSALYFCASSEPHYNSPLHFGNGTRLTVT.

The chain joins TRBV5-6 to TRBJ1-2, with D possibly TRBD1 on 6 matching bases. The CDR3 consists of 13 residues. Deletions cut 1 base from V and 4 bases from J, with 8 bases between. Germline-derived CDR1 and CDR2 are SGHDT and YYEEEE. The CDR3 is CASSLRRGYGYTF. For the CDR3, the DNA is TGTGCCAGCAGCTTGCGCAGGGGCTATGGCTACACCTTC.

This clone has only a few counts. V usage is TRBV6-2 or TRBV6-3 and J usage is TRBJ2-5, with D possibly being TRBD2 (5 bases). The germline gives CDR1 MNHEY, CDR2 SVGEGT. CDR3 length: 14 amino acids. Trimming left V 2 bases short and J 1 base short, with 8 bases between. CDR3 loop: CASSYSGPQETQYF. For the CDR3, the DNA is TGTGCCAGCAGTTACAGCGGCCCCCAAGAGACCCAGTACTTC.

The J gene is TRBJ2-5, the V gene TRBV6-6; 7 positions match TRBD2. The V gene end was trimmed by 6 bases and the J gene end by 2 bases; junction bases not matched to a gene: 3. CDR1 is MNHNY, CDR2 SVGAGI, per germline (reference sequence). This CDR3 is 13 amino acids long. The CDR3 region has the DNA TGTGCCAGCAGCCGGGGGGTACAAGAGACCCAGTACTTC. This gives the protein CASSRGVQETQYF.

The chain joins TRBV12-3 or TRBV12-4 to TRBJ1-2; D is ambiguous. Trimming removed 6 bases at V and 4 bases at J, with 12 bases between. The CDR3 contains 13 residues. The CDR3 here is CASSPGSFYGYTF. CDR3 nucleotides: TGTGCCAGCAGCCCCGGGTCTTTCTATGGCTACACCTTC.

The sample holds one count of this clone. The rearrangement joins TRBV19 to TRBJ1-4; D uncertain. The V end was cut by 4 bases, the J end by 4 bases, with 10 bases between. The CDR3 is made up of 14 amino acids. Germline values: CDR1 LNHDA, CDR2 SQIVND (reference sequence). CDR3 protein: CASSNSGFNEKLFF. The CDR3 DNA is TGTGCCAGTAGTAATTCTGGGTTTAATGAAAAACTGTTTTTT.

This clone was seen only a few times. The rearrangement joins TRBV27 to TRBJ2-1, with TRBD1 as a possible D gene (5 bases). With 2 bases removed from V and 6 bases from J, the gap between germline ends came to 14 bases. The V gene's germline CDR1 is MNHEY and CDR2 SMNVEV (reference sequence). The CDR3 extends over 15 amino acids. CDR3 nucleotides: TGTGCCAGCAGTTTAAGCAGGGTATCCCCCAATGAGCAGTTCTTC. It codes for CASSLSRVSPNEQFF.

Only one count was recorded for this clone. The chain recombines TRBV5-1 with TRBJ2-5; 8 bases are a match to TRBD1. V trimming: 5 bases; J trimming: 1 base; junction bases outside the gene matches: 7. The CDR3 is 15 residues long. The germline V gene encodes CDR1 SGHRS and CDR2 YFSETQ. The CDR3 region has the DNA TGCGCCAGCAGGGCGACAGGGGCCATCCAAGAGACCCAGTACTTC. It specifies CASRATGAIQETQYF.

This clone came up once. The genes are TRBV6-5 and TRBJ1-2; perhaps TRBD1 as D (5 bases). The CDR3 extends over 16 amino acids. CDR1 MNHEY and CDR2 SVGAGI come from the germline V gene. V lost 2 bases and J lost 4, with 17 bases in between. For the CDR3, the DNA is TGTGCCAGCAGTTACCTCTTCGGGGCAGCTCTCTATGGCTACACCTTC. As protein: CASSYLFGAALYGYTF.

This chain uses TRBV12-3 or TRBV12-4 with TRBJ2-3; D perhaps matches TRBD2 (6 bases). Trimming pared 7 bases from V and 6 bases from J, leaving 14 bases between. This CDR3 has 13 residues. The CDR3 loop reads CASTLTSEDTQYF. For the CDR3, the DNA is TGTGCCAGCACTTTGACTAGTGAGGATACGCAGTATTTT.

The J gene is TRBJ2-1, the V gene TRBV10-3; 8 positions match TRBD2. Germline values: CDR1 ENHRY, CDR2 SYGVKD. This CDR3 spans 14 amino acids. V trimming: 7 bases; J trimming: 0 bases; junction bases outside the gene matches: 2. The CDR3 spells CAIMSGSSYNEQFF. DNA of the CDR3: TGTGCCATCATGAGCGGGAGCTCCTACAATGAGCAGTTCTTC.